This T cell receptor (beta chain) was recorded in a study of post-analysis software for immune sequencing data. Study summary: The courses of disease that were included comprised relapsing-remitting, secondary progressive and progressive-relapsing multiple sclerosis. Study conclusions and caveats: Under F measure analysis, samples from one preparation batch co-clustered strongly. The study found TRBV5-6, TRBV5-1 and TRBV20-1 among five TRBV segments more frequent in patients than controls. The normalized Chao1 diversity of multiple sclerosis patients was significantly lower than that of controls.

V dropped 0 bases and J dropped 1; count of bases not matched to a gene: 18. Per germline, CDR1 SGHRS and CDR2 YFSETQ. CDR3 length: 20 residues. Unique molecular identifiers were carried by the TCR beta cDNA libraries. T cells numbering roughly 0.95 to 11 million gave rise to a few hundred thousand cDNA molecules. TCRdb reanalysed the PCR reads using MiXCR and keeps one entry per CDR3 protein. The sample includes hundreds of thousands of distinct CDR3 sequences, over 35% of them seen just once. Points on this clonotype: The antigen remains undetermined.

Specimen: blood. The chain has TRBV5-1 and TRBJ1-1; 7 nucleotides match TRBD1. This receptor was identified in a girl aged 5 to 17 with multiple sclerosis. Here the CDR3 reads CASSLGDRTKNPSRNTEAFF. In DNA, the CDR3 is TGCGCCAGCAGCTTGGGGGACAGAACCAAAAACCCTTCTCGGAACACTGAAGCTTTCTTT.